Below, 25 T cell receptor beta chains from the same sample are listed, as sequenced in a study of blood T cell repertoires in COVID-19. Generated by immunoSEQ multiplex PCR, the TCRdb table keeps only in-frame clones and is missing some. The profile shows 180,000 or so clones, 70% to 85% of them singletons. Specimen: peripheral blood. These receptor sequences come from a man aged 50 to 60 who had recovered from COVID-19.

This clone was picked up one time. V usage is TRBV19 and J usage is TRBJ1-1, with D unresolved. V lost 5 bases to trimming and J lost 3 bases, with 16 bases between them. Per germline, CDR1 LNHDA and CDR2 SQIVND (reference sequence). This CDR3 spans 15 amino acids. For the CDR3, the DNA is TGTGCCAGTAGTCTCGACCGGGGTTTCGACACTGAAGCTTTCTTT. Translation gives CASSLDRGFDTEAFF.

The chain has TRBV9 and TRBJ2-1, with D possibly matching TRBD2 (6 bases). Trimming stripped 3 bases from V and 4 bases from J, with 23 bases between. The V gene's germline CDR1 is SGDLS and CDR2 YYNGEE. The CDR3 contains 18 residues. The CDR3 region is CASSGSISSGRAYNEQFF. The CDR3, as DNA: TGTGCCAGCAGCGGATCCATCTCAAGCGGGCGGGCATACAATGAGCAGTTCTTC.

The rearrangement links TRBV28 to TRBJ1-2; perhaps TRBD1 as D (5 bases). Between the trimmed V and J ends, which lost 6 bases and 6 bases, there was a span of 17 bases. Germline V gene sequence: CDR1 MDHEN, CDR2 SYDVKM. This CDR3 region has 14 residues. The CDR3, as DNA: TGTGCCAGCAGGATCCCAGGGTTAGAGGATGGCTACACCTTC. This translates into CASRIPGLEDGYTF.

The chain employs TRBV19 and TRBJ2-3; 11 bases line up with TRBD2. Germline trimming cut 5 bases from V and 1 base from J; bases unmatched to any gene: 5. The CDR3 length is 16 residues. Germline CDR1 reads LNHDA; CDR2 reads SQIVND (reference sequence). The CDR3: CASSRRLAGRTDTQYF. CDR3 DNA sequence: TGTGCCAGTAGTCGGCGACTAGCGGGACGCACAGATACGCAGTATTTT. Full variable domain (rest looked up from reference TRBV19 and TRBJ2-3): DGGITQSPKYLFRKEGQNVTLSCEQNLNHDAMYWYRQDPGQGLRLIYYSQIVNDFQKGDIAEGYSVSREKKESFPLTVTSAQKNPTAFYLCASSRRLAGRTDTQYFGPGTRLTVL.

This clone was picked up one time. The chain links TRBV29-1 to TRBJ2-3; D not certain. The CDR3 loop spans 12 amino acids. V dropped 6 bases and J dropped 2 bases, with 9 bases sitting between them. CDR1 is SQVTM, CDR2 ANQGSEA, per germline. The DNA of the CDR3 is TGCAGCGTCGGAACTAACACAGATACGCAGTATTTT. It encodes CSVGTNTDTQYF.

CDR3 region: CASSPSAGVEYEQYF. The CDR3 DNA reads as TGTGCCAGCAGCCCCTCAGCGGGAGTAGAATACGAGCAGTACTTC. This chain links TRBV5-4 with TRBJ2-7, with 8 nucleotides matching TRBD2. Germline V gene sequence: CDR1 SGHNT, CDR2 YYREEE (reference sequence). J lost 4 bases, V lost 4 bases, and 10 bases had no gene match. The CDR3 is made up of 15 amino acids.

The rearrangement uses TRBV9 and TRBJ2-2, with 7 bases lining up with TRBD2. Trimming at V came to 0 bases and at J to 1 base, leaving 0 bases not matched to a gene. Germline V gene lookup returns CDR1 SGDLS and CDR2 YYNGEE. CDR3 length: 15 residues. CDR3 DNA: TGTGCCAGCAGCGTAGCTAGCGGGAACACCGGGGAGCTGTTTTTT. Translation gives CASSVASGNTGELFF.

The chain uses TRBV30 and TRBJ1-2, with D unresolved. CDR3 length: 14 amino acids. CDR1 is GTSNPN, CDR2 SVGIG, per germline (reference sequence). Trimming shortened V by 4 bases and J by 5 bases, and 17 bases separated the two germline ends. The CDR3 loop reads CAWIEQWSDYGYTF. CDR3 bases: TGTGCCTGGATCGAACAGTGGTCGGATTATGGCTACACCTTC. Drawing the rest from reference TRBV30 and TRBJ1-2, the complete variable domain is SQTIHQWPATLVQPVGSPLSLECTVEGTSNPNLYWYRQAAGRGLQLLFYSVGIGQISSEVPQNLSASRPQDRQFILSSKKLLLSDSGFYLCAWIEQWSDYGYTFGSGTRLTVV.

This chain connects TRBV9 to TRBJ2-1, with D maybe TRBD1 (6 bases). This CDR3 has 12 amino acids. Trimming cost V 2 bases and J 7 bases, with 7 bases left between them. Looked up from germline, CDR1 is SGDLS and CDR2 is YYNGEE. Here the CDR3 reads CASSVDRNEQFF. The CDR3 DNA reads TGTGCCAGCAGCGTTGACAGGAATGAGCAGTTCTTC.

For the CDR3, the DNA is TGCGCCAGCAGCTTGGCAGCGGGAGTAGCAGAGACCCAGTACTTC. This translates into CASSLAAGVAETQYF. This chain joins TRBV5-1 and TRBJ2-5; 8 bases agree with TRBD2. Germline V gene lookup returns CDR1 SGHRS and CDR2 YFSETQ. V shed 0 bases and J 4 bases; nucleotides not matched to a gene: 5. This CDR3 has 15 residues.

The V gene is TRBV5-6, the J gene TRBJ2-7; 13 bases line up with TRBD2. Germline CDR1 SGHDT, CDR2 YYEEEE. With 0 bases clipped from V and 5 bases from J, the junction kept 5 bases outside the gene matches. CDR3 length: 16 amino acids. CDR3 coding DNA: TGTGCCAGCAGCTTGGGCATGGGACTAGCGGGACACGAGCAGTACTTC. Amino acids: CASSLGMGLAGHEQYF.

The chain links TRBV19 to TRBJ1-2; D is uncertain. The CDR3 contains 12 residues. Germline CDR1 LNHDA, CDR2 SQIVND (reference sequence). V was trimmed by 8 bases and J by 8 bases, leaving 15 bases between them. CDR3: CASRPPEGGYTF. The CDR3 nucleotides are TGTGCCAGTCGCCCCCCGGAGGGCGGCTACACCTTC.

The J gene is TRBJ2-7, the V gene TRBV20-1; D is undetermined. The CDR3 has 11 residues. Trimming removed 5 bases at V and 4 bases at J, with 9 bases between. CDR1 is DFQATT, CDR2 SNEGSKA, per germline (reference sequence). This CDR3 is CSAADTYEQYF. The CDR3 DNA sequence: TGCAGTGCTGCCGACACTTACGAGCAGTACTTC.

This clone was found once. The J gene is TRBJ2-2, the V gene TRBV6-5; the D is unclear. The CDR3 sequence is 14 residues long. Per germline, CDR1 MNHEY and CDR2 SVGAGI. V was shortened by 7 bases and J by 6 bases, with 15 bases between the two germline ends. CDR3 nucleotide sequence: TGTGCCAGCACTGCGATCCTGCCTCCCGGGGAGCTGTTTTTT. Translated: CASTAILPPGELFF.

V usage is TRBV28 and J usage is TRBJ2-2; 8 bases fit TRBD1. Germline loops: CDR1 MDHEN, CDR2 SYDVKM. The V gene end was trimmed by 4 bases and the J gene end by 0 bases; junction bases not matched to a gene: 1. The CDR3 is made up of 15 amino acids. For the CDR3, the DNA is TGTGCCAGCAGTTCAGGGGGCGCGAACACCGGGGAGCTGTTTTTT. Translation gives CASSSGGANTGELFF.

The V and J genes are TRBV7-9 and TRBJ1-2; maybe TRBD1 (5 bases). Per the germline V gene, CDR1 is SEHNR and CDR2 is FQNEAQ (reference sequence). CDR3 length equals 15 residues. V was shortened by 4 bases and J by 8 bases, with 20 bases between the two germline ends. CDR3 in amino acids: CASSSAGLGFGGYTF. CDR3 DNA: TGTGCCAGCAGCTCGGCAGGGTTGGGGTTCGGGGGCTACACCTTC.

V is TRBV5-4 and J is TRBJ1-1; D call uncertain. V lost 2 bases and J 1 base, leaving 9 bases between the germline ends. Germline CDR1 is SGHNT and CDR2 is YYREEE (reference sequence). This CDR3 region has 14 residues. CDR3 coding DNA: TGTGCCAGCAGCTTTCGGCGACAGAACACTGAAGCTTTCTTT. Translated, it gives CASSFRRQNTEAFF.

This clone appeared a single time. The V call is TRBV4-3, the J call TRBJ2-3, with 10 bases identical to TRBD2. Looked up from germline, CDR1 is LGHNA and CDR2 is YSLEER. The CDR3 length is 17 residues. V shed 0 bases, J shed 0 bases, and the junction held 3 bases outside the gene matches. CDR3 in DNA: TGCGCCAGCAGCCAAGAACTAGCGGGAATAAGCACAGATACGCAGTATTTT. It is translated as CASSQELAGISTDTQYF.

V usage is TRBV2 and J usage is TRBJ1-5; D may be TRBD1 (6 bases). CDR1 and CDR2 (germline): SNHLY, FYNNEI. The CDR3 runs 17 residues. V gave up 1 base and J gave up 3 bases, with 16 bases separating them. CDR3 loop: CASSEEGLDRFNQPQHF. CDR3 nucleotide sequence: TGTGCCAGCAGTGAAGAGGGGTTGGACAGATTCAATCAGCCCCAGCATTTT.

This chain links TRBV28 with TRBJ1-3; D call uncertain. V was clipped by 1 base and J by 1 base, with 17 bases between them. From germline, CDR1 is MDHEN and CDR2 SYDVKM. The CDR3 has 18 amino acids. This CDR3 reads CASSLSWRSPESGNTIYF. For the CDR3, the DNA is TGTGCCAGCAGTTTATCTTGGAGGTCTCCCGAGTCTGGAAACACCATATATTTT.

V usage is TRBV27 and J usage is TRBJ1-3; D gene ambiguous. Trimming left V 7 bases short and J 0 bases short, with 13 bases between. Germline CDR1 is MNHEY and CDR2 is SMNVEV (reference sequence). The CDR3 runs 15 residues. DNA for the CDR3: TGTGCCAGCATGAGCCGAGGAGTCTCTGGAAACACCATATATTTT. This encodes CASMSRGVSGNTIYF.

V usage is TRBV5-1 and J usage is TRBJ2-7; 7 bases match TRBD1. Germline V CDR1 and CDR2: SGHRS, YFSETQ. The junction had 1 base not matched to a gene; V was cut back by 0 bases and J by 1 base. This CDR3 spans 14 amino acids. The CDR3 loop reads CASSLDRGSYEQYF. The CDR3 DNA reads TGCGCCAGCAGCTTGGACAGGGGTTCCTACGAGCAGTACTTC.

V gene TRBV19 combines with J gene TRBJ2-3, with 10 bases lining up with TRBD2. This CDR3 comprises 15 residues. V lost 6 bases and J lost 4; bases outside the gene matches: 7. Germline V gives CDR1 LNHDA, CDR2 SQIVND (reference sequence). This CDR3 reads CASRTPSGRADTQYF. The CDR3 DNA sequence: TGTGCCAGTAGGACCCCCAGCGGGAGGGCAGATACGCAGTATTTT. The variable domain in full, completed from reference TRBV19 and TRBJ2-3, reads DGGITQSPKYLFRKEGQNVTLSCEQNLNHDAMYWYRQDPGQGLRLIYYSQIVNDFQKGDIAEGYSVSREKKESFPLTVTSAQKNPTAFYLCASRTPSGRADTQYFGPGTRLTVL.

CDR3 region: CASSVILGSEQFF. CDR3 bases: TGTGCCAGCAGCGTAATACTAGGGAGTGAGCAGTTCTTC. This sequence joins TRBV9 and TRBJ2-1, with D possibly being TRBD2 (5 bases). The CDR3 sequence is 13 residues long. V lost 1 base and J 9 bases, leaving 11 bases between the germline ends. The germline CDR1 and CDR2 sequences are SGDLS and YYNGEE. Based on the CDR3 plus reference TRBV9 and TRBJ2-1, the full variable domain is DSGVTQTPKHLITATGQRVTLRCSPRSGDLSVYWYQQSLDQGLQFLIQYYNGEERAKGNILERFSAQQFPDLHSELNLSSLELGDSALYFCASSVILGSEQFFGPGTRLTVL.

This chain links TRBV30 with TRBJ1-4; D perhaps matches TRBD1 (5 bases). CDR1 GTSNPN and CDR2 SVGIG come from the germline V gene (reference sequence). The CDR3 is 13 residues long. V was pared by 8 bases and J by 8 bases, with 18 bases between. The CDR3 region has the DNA TGTGCCACTGGAGATGGGGGGAAGGAAAAACTGTTTTTT. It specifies CATGDGGKEKLFF.